This T cell receptor (beta chain) comes out of a study of shared clonotypes between healthy human individuals. Regarding the study as a whole: Generation of non-shared clonotypes was less probable than generation of clonotypes shared by all four donors. Clonotypes that were shared across a handful of donors made up roughly 5% of naive CD4 clonotypes.

At the deep level, the assay was run. Clones were sequenced by immunoSEQ multiplex PCR, and TCRdb holds only the in-frame ones, with some missing. The sample holds 2 million or so clones, roughly 95% seen once. With respect to this clone: Its antigen is not known.

This receptor was identified in a man aged 18-30 years in good health. Sequencing was done on a sample of naive CD4+ T cells sorted from blood. Subset meaning: CD45RA+ positively selected.

The CDR3 loop is CASSPGVQETQYF. The CDR3 nucleotides are TGTGCCAGCAGCCCCGGGGTCCAAGAGACCCAGTACTTC. The chain is built from TRBV5-4 and TRBJ2-5, with TRBD2 as a possible D gene (5 bases). From germline, CDR1 is SGHNT and CDR2 YYREEE (reference sequence). The CDR3 length is 13 residues. V was cut by 4 bases and J by 1 base, with 8 bases left in between.